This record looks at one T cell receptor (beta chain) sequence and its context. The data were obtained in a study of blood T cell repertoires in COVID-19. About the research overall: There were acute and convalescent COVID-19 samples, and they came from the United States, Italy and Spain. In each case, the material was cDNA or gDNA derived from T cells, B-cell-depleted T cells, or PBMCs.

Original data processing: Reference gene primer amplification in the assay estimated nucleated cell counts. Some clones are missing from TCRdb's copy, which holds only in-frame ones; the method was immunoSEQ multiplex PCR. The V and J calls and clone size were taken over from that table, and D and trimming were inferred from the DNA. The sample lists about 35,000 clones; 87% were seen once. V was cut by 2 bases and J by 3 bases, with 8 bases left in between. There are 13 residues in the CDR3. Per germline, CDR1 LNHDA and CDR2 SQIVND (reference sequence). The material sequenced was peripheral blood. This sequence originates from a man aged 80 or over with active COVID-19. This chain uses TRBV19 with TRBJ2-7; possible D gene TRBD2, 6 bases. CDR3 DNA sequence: TGTGCCAGTAGTATACAGGGAGGCTACGAGCAGTACTTC. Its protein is CASSIQGGYEQYF.